These T cell receptor beta chains were read from a single sample in a study of regulatory T cells in long-lasting Graves disease. A single record per CDR3 protein comes from TCRdb applying MiXCR to the multiplex PCR reads. The sample includes over 200,000 distinct CDR3 sequences, approximately 20% seen only once; the top ten take more than 20%. This material consisted of peripheral blood mononuclear cells (PBMCs), taken at new diagnosis, from a patient treated with antithyroid drugs. The receptors derive from a female donor with Graves disease. CDR3s include the opening cysteine and the closing phenylalanine or tryptophan. The D gene is left open where the match is weak. Size values are once, few and many counts, or a class for expanded clones, and some rows have none.

>TRBJ1-2|many|-|TRBV18
CASSPPPRGGYTF
TGTGCCAGCTCACCCCCACCTAGGGGCGGCTACACCTTC
>TRBJ1-2|few|TRBD1|TRBV5-4
CASSVDRSQSGYTF
TGTGCCAGCAGTGTGGACAGGTCCCAGAGTGGCTACACCTTC
>TRBJ1-1|many|TRBD1|TRBV30
CAWSVWDRGVTEAFF
TGTGCCTGGAGTGTCTGGGACAGGGGGGTCACTGAAGCTTTCTTT
>TRBJ2-7|few|TRBD1|TRBV6-4
CARSGQGICEQYF
TGTGCCAGGAGTGGACAGGGCATTTGCGAGCAGTACTTC
>TRBJ2-1|many|TRBD1|TRBV29-1
CSVPGGNEQFF
TGCAGCGTGCCAGGGGGAAATGAGCAGTTCTTC
>TRBJ2-2|few|-|TRBV18
CASSPPYAPGELFF
TGTGCCAGCTCACCACCGTACGCACCCGGGGAGCTGTTTTTT
>TRBJ2-7|many|-|TRBV6-5
CASSYSTGLNEQYF
TGTGCCAGCAGTTACTCAACAGGGTTAAACGAGCAGTACTTC
>TRBJ2-5|many|TRBD2|TRBV14
CASRLGGSVETQYF
TGTGCCAGCAGACTCGGGGGGTCAGTGGAGACCCAGTACTTC
>TRBJ2-3|-|-|TRBV6-2/TRBV6-3
CASSYEGRGTDTQYF
TGTGCCAGCAGTTACGAGGGTCGGGGCACAGATACGCAGTATTTT
>TRBJ2-3|many|TRBD1|TRBV2
CATGQGSDTQYF
TGTGCCACCGGACAGGGGTCGGATACGCAGTATTTT
>TRBJ2-7|many|TRBD1|TRBV5-4
CASSVRDRSHEQYF
TGTGCCAGCAGCGTCCGGGACAGGAGCCACGAGCAGTACTTC
>TRBJ2-7|-|-|TRBV9
CASSLGGRRFYEQYF
TGTGCCAGCAGCTTAGGAGGGAGGCGGTTCTACGAGCAGTACTTC
>TRBJ2-7|many|TRBD1|TRBV3-1
CASSRDRVLYEQYF
TGTGCCAGCAGTCGGGACAGGGTTTTGTACGAGCAGTACTTC
>TRBJ2-7|many|-|TRBV11-2
CASSLARGYSYEQYF
TGTGCCAGCAGCTTAGCGAGGGGTTATTCCTACGAGCAGTACTTC
>TRBJ2-4|-|TRBD2|TRBV3-1
CASSLRTSGIAKNIQYF
TGTGCCAGCAGCTTACGGACTAGCGGGATAGCCAAAAACATTCAGTACTTC
>TRBJ1-1|many|-|TRBV12-3/TRBV12-4
CASSFLNTEAFF
TGTGCCAGCAGTTTCTTAAACACTGAAGCTTTCTTT
>TRBJ2-7|many|TRBD2|TRBV7-2
CASSGTSADSLWEQYF
TGTGCCAGCAGCGGGACTAGCGCAGACTCCCTTTGGGAGCAGTACTTC
>TRBJ2-7|many|TRBD2|TRBV6-2/TRBV6-3
CASSYSRDYSYEQYF
TGTGCCAGCAGTTACTCGCGGGACTATTCCTACGAGCAGTACTTC
>TRBJ2-1|many|-|TRBV12-3/TRBV12-4
CASSSSRGEQFF
TGTGCCAGCAGTTCTTCTCGGGGTGAGCAGTTCTTC
>TRBJ2-3|-|-|TRBV11-3
CASSLVGGDTDTQYF
TGTGCCAGCAGCTTAGTTGGCGGGGATACAGATACGCAGTATTTT
>TRBJ1-4|many|-|TRBV27
CASSSHRKAGTNEKLFF
TGTGCCAGCAGCTCCCATCGAAAGGCGGGCACTAATGAAAAACTGTTTTTT
>TRBJ2-5|many|-|TRBV7-9
CASRDPQETQYF
TGTGCCAGCAGGGATCCCCAAGAGACCCAGTACTTC
>TRBJ2-1|few|TRBD1|TRBV24-1
CATSDPVSGVGQNEQFF
TGTGCCACCAGTGATCCAGTTTCAGGGGTGGGACAGAATGAGCAGTTCTTC
>TRBJ2-3|many|-|TRBV5-1
CASSLGERRSYTDTQYF
TGCGCCAGCAGCTTGGGGGAGCGGAGATCTTACACAGATACGCAGTATTTT
>TRBJ1-1|many|-|TRBV6-2/TRBV6-3
CASSYLGTNTEAFF
TGTGCCAGCAGTTACCTGGGTACGAACACTGAAGCTTTCTTT
>TRBJ2-3|many|-|TRBV20-1
CSARVPAGDTDTQYF
TGCAGTGCTAGAGTTCCAGCGGGCGACACAGATACGCAGTATTTT
>TRBJ2-2|-|-|TRBV7-2
CASSSTNTGELFF
TGTGCCAGCAGCTCAACCAACACCGGGGAGCTGTTTTTT
>TRBJ1-1|many|-|TRBV3-1
CASSPPAGDEAFF
TGTGCCAGCAGCCCCCCGGCCGGGGATGAAGCTTTCTTT
>TRBJ2-5|-|-|TRBV28
CASSFLGGETQYF
TGTGCCAGCAGTTTTCTGGGTGGGGAGACCCAGTACTTC
>TRBJ2-2|-|TRBD1|TRBV7-9
CASSLNPGQGHGELFF
TGTGCCAGCAGCTTAAATCCGGGACAGGGTCACGGGGAGCTGTTTTTT
>TRBJ2-6|-|-|TRBV12-3/TRBV12-4
CASSSLRGANVLTF
TGTGCCAGCAGTTCACTTCGAGGGGCCAACGTCCTGACTTTC
>TRBJ1-1|many|-|TRBV30
CAWSRAGNTEAFF
TGTGCCTGGTCTAGGGCAGGTAACACTGAAGCTTTCTTT
>TRBJ2-7|many|-|TRBV7-8
CASSSRDRQYF
TGTGCCAGCAGCTCCCGGGACCGACAGTACTTC
>TRBJ1-2|many|-|TRBV20-1
CSASLVENYGYTF
TGCAGTGCTAGTCTCGTGGAGAACTATGGCTACACCTTC
>TRBJ2-7|many|TRBD2|TRBV20-1
CSADSLLAGSFEQYF
TGCAGTGCTGACTCCCTCCTAGCGGGATCTTTCGAGCAGTACTTC
>TRBJ2-2|-|-|TRBV4-2
CASSQLDGGVTRELFF
TGTGCCAGCAGCCAACTCGACGGCGGGGTAACCCGGGAGCTGTTTTTT
>TRBJ2-5|many|-|TRBV28
CASSLSDRSPETQYF
TGTGCCAGCAGTTTGTCCGACAGGTCGCCAGAGACCCAGTACTTC
>TRBJ1-5|many|-|TRBV12-5
CASGLTGGGSNQPQHF
TGTGCTAGTGGTTTGACCGGGGGGGGGAGCAATCAGCCCCAGCATTTT
>TRBJ2-7|-|TRBD1|TRBV10-3
CAISESGTGRDEQYF
TGTGCCATCAGCGAGTCCGGGACAGGGAGGGACGAGCAGTACTTC
>TRBJ2-1|-|-|TRBV6-4
CASSEAGSYNEQFF
TGTGCCAGCAGTGAAGCGGGCTCCTACAATGAGCAGTTCTTC
>TRBJ1-1|many|-|TRBV5-1
CASSLDRQTEAFF
TGCGCCAGCAGCTTGGACAGACAGACTGAAGCTTTCTTT
>TRBJ1-1|many|TRBD1|TRBV28
CASRTSGTDLWGTEAFF
TGTGCCAGCAGGACCTCCGGGACAGACCTTTGGGGCACTGAAGCTTTCTTT
>TRBJ2-7|many|-|TRBV13
CASSLRTAPYEQYF
TGTGCCAGCAGCTTACGGACAGCTCCCTACGAGCAGTACTTC
>TRBJ1-1|many|-|TRBV28
CASSAPGVTEAFF
TGTGCCAGCAGCGCCCCGGGGGTAACTGAAGCTTTCTTT
>TRBJ1-6|many|-|TRBV30
CASKGPIYNSPLHF
TGTGCCTCGAAGGGACCGATCTATAATTCACCCCTCCACTTT